This T cell receptor (beta chain) appears in the sequencing data of a study of blood T cell repertoires in COVID-19. Using immunoSEQ multiplex PCR, the repertoire was profiled, and TCRdb retains in-frame clones only, with some absent. Here the sample spans around 200,000 clones, around 90% being singletons. CDR1 and CDR2 (germline): MNHEY, SMNVEV (reference sequence). V was cut by 6 bases and J by 0 bases, with 14 bases left in between. There are 15 residues in the CDR3. This chain links TRBV27 with TRBJ1-1; D gene unclear. The sample was peripheral blood. This clonotype was sampled from a man aged 50-60 years with acute or convalescent COVID-19. CDR3 bases: TGTGCCAGCAGCCAGAAGGAGGAGCTGAACACTGAAGCTTTCTTT. Protein product: CASSQKEELNTEAFF.